The 14 T cell receptor beta chains listed next were all sequenced from one sample in a study of blood T cell repertoires in COVID-19. The repertoire was sequenced with immunoSEQ multiplex PCR; TCRdb's copy has only in-frame clones and lacks some. The sample shows fewer than 150,000 clones, more than 75% of them seen only once. The sample taken for sequencing was peripheral blood. The source of these receptors is a woman between 50 and 59 years old who had recovered from COVID-19.

The genes are TRBV9 and TRBJ1-4, with a weak D call TRBD1 (5 bases). V was trimmed by 3 bases and J by 8 bases, leaving 11 bases between them. Germline CDR1 SGDLS, CDR2 YYNGEE. The CDR3 sequence is 13 residues long. CDR3 protein: CASSGSPGEKLFF. In nucleotides, the CDR3 is TGTGCCAGCAGCGGCTCCCCAGGGGAAAAACTGTTTTTT.

The chain joins TRBV7-2 to TRBJ2-7; perhaps TRBD1 as D (5 bases). Germline CDR1 and CDR2: SGHTA and FQGNSA. The V end was cut by 4 bases, the J end by 0 bases, with 16 bases between. The CDR3 runs to 16 residues. CDR3 sequence: CASSSLGPVRSYEQYF. Written as DNA, the CDR3 is TGTGCCAGCAGCTCGCTGGGGCCAGTGCGCTCCTACGAGCAGTACTTC.

CDR3 amino acids: CAWEQGFEQYF. The CDR3 DNA reads as TGTGCCTGGGAACAGGGCTTCGAGCAGTACTTC. The chain couples TRBV30 to TRBJ2-7, with D possibly matching TRBD1 (6 bases). The CDR3 runs to 11 residues. Trimming took off 5 bases at V and 6 bases at J, with 11 bases between the two ends. Germline-derived CDR1 and CDR2 are GTSNPN and SVGIG (reference sequence).

The chain is built from TRBV7-9 and TRBJ1-1; D remains unclear. Germline values: CDR1 SEHNR, CDR2 FQNEAQ (reference sequence). The V and J ends lost 6 bases and 1 base respectively, with 9 bases between them. The CDR3 is made up of 13 amino acids. DNA of the CDR3: TGTGCCAGCAGAATAGAGGGGAACACTGAAGCTTTCTTT. Translated: CASRIEGNTEAFF.

This rearrangement joins TRBV7-6 to TRBJ1-1, with D perhaps matching TRBD1 (6 bases). CDR1 and CDR2 from the germline V gene are SGHVS and FNYEAQ. This CDR3 region has 15 residues. V shed 6 bases and J shed 1 base, with 15 bases lying between them. CDR3 amino acids: CASRPSGHPNTEAFF. CDR3 bases: TGTGCCAGCAGGCCGTCGGGACACCCGAACACTGAAGCTTTCTTT.

This clone was seen more than once but under ten times. This chain uses TRBV7-9 with TRBJ1-5; TRBD1 matches 9 bases. Germline assignment: CDR1 SEHNR and CDR2 FQNEAQ (reference sequence). With V trimmed by 2 bases and J by 1 base, 12 bases remained unmatched. This CDR3 contains 19 residues. The CDR3 DNA reads TGTGCCAGCAGCTTAAGCGTTGGGGCGGACAGGGGCAGCAATCAGCCCCAGCATTTT. Protein sequence: CASSLSVGADRGSNQPQHF.

This sequence joins TRBV23-1 and TRBJ2-5; D might be TRBD2 (6 bases). TRBV23-1 has ORF status, its function being uncertain. Trimming took 3 bases from V and 5 from J, leaving 25 bases between them. This CDR3 contains 18 residues. In DNA form, the CDR3 reads TGCGCCAGCAGTCACCACGGGGGACTTCCACCGCAGCGGGAGACCCAGTACTTC. It codes for CASSHHGGLPPQRETQYF.

The chain recombines TRBV5-5 with TRBJ2-5, with 7 nucleotides matching TRBD2. Germline V gene lookup returns CDR1 SGHKS and CDR2 YYEKEE (reference sequence). The J segment lost 4 bases and the V segment lost 4 bases, leaving 10 bases of the junction unmatched. This CDR3 comprises 15 residues. In DNA form, the CDR3 reads TGTGCCAGCAGCCCCCCTCGGTCGGGAGGAGAGACCCAGTACTTC. Translated, it gives CASSPPRSGGETQYF.

This clone was observed once. The chain links TRBV19 to TRBJ2-2; D remains ambiguous. This CDR3 spans 14 amino acids. Trimming took 5 bases from V and 2 from J, leaving 9 bases between them. Germline CDR1 is LNHDA and CDR2 is SQIVND (reference sequence). The CDR3 coding sequence is TGTGCCAGTAGTTTCACAGCAAACACCGGGGAGCTGTTTTTT. Its protein product is CASSFTANTGELFF.

The CDR3 sequence: CASTSAGGMKETQYF. CDR3 DNA: TGTGCCAGCACTTCCGCGGGGGGGATGAAAGAGACCCAGTACTTC. The chain links TRBV9 to TRBJ2-5; 9 positions agree with TRBD2. The germline V gene encodes CDR1 SGDLS and CDR2 YYNGEE. Trimming removed 6 bases from V and 3 bases from J; junction bases left unmatched: 9. The CDR3 contains 15 residues.

The chain combines TRBV6-5 with TRBJ1-5; a possible D gene is TRBD1 (5 bases). The CDR3 extends over 13 amino acids. V was shortened by 8 bases and J by 7 bases, with 15 bases between the two germline ends. CDR1 and CDR2 (germline): MNHEY, SVGAGI. DNA of the CDR3: TGTGCCAGCTTGGGGGGGTTGGGGCAGCCCCAGCATTTT. Amino acid sequence: CASLGGLGQPQHF.

The gene calls are TRBV11-2 and TRBJ2-1; D is possibly TRBD1 (6 bases). Germline CDR1 is SGHAT and CDR2 is FQNNGV. There are 13 residues in the CDR3. V was pared by 5 bases and J by 10 bases, with 15 bases between. The CDR3: CASSTSGVREQFF. For the CDR3, the DNA is TGTGCCAGCAGCACATCAGGGGTAAGGGAGCAGTTCTTC.

This chain joins TRBV7-3 and TRBJ2-3; possibly TRBD2 for D (6 bases). CDR1 is SGHTA, CDR2 FQGTGA, per germline. The CDR3 loop spans 15 amino acids. The germline V and J ends were trimmed by 6 bases and 0 bases, with 13 bases remaining between them. CDR3 in amino acids: CASRHSGTSTDTQYF. CDR3 nucleotides: TGTGCCAGCAGACATAGCGGAACTAGCACAGATACGCAGTATTTT.

The rearrangement uses TRBV2 and TRBJ1-2, with D perhaps TRBD1 (6 bases). There are 13 residues in the CDR3. Per the germline V gene, CDR1 is SNHLY and CDR2 is FYNNEI. V shed 6 bases and J shed 7 bases, with 15 bases lying between them. The CDR3 sequence is CASSAGTSLGYTF. As DNA, the CDR3 is TGTGCCAGCAGCGCCGGGACAAGTCTTGGCTACACCTTC.